A single sample gave rise to the 22 T cell receptor beta chains below, sequenced in a study of cytomegalovirus exposure and HLA in healthy donors. The primer mix had 60 Vbeta and 13 Jbeta primers. Data came from immunoSEQ multiplex PCR; TCRdb stores just in-frame clones and leaves some out. The profile shows over 120,000 clones, 80% of them singletons. The sequencing input was PBMCs. The receptors derive from a man in his forties or fifties in good health and CMV-seronegative.

The CDR3 sequence: CASSLEARGASYEQYF. The DNA of the CDR3 is TGCGCCAGCAGCTTGGAAGCGCGGGGGGCCTCCTACGAGCAGTACTTC. This chain connects TRBV5-1 to TRBJ2-7; 8 bases fit TRBD2. Germline V lookup: CDR1 SGHRS, CDR2 YFSETQ. The CDR3 covers 16 residues. V gave up 0 bases and J gave up 0 bases; unmatched junction bases: 5.

The V and J genes are TRBV29-1 and TRBJ1-2, with 7 bases identical to TRBD1. CDR1 and CDR2 from the germline V gene are SQVTM and ANQGSEA. V shed 7 bases and J 6 bases; nucleotides not matched to a gene: 5. CDR3 length equals 11 residues. In DNA, the CDR3 is TGCAGCGCCATAGACAGGGATGGCTACACCTTC. It yields the protein CSAIDRDGYTF.

The chain has TRBV4-1 and TRBJ2-1; no clear D gene. This CDR3 has 17 amino acids. With 7 bases removed from V and 0 bases from J, the gap between germline ends came to 19 bases. Germline V gene lookup returns CDR1 MGHRA and CDR2 YSYEKL. CDR3 loop: CASTTSGLSSSYNEQFF. The CDR3 DNA is TGCGCCAGCACCACAAGTGGCCTATCTAGCTCCTACAATGAGCAGTTCTTC.

Points on this clone: Relative to the germline gene, one junction end is altered; a read error may explain this. This CDR3 is also generated by other DNA sequences in the sample. This chain uses TRBV7-2 with TRBJ1-6, with 10 bases that match TRBD1. Germline CDR1 reads SGHTA; CDR2 reads FQGNSA. The length of the CDR3 is 15 residues. The CDR3 sequence is CASSWGDRGNSPLHF. CDR3 nucleotides: TGTGCCAGCAGTTGGGGGGACAGGGGTAATTCCCCCCTCCACTTT. Together with reference TRBV7-2 and TRBJ1-6, the CDR3 gives the full variable domain: GAGVSQSPSNKVTEKGKDVELRCDPISGHTALYWYRQSLGQGLEFLIYFQGNSAPDKSGLPSDRFSAERTGGSVSTLTIQRTQQEDSAVYLCASSWGDRGNSPLHFGNGTRLTVT.

CDR3 in amino acids: CASSSGRDYEQYF. Written as DNA, the CDR3 is TGTGCCAGCAGCTCCGGCAGGGACTACGAGCAGTACTTC. The chain employs TRBV7-9 and TRBJ2-7, with D possibly matching TRBD1 (5 bases). Trimming took 4 bases from V and 3 from J, leaving 10 bases between them. CDR1 SEHNR and CDR2 FQNEAQ come from the germline V gene (reference sequence). The CDR3 has 13 amino acids. The full variable domain, in which reference TRBV7-9 and TRBJ2-7 provide the parts outside the CDR3, is DTGVSQNPRHKITKRGQNVTFRCDPISEHNRLYWYRQTLGQGPEFLTYFQNEAQLEKSRLLSDRFSAERPKGSFSTLEIQRTEQGDSAMYLCASSSGRDYEQYFGPGTRLTVT.

The J gene is TRBJ1-5, the V gene TRBV19; D remains ambiguous. V lost 5 bases and J 7 bases, leaving 18 bases between the germline ends. There are 15 residues in the CDR3. The germline gives CDR1 LNHDA, CDR2 SQIVND (reference sequence). The CDR3 sequence: CASSPLEGQTQPQHF. CDR3 coding DNA: TGTGCCAGTAGTCCTCTAGAGGGCCAGACACAGCCCCAGCATTTT. The complete variable domain, with remaining parts taken from reference TRBV19 and TRBJ1-5, reads DGGITQSPKYLFRKEGQNVTLSCEQNLNHDAMYWYRQDPGQGLRLIYYSQIVNDFQKGDIAEGYSVSREKKESFPLTVTSAQKNPTAFYLCASSPLEGQTQPQHFGDGTRLSIL.

The chain combines TRBV7-7 with TRBJ2-1; 9 positions agree with TRBD1. The CDR3 runs to 17 residues. CDR1 is SSHAT and CDR2 is FNYEAQ in the germline V gene (reference sequence). Germline trimming cut 5 bases from V and 5 bases from J; bases unmatched to any gene: 13. In DNA, the CDR3 is TGTGCCAGCAGCAACACCTACCAGGGACAGGGAAACAATGAGCAGTTCTTC. Translating it yields CASSNTYQGQGNNEQFF.

The genes are TRBV5-1 and TRBJ2-7; TRBD1 agrees at 12 bases. CDR3 length: 14 residues. The germline V gene encodes CDR1 SGHRS and CDR2 YFSETQ. V lost 4 bases to trimming and J lost 7 bases; unmatched junction nucleotides: 6. CDR3 coding DNA: TGCGCCAGCAGCATGGGACAGGGGGCTGGGGAGCAGTACTTC. This encodes CASSMGQGAGEQYF.

This clone was picked up one time. The chain couples TRBV14 to TRBJ2-7; 7 bases are a match to TRBD1. Per germline, CDR1 SGHDN and CDR2 FVKESK. The CDR3 is made up of 15 amino acids. V shed 5 bases and J 3 bases; nucleotides not matched to a gene: 10. The CDR3 loop is CASSDTGAGNYEQYF. The CDR3 DNA reads as TGTGCCAGCAGCGACACAGGGGCAGGAAACTACGAGCAGTACTTC.

This chain uses TRBV15 with TRBJ1-2; the D is unclear. Germline loops: CDR1 LNHNV, CDR2 YYDKDF (reference sequence). The CDR3 spans 15 residues. V was cut by 0 bases and J by 4 bases, with 12 bases left in between. The CDR3 is CATSRDYAGPYGYTF. CDR3 nucleotides: TGTGCCACCAGCAGAGATTACGCAGGCCCCTATGGCTACACCTTC.

V gene TRBV14 combines with J gene TRBJ1-1; D remains unclear. CDR3 length: 13 amino acids. V lost 6 bases and J 1 base, leaving 9 bases between the germline ends. Looked up from germline, CDR1 is SGHDN and CDR2 is FVKESK. The CDR3 protein is CASSFSRNTEAFF. CDR3 nucleotide sequence: TGTGCCAGCAGTTTTAGCAGGAACACTGAAGCTTTCTTT.

This sequence joins TRBV4-1 and TRBJ2-3; D possibly corresponds to TRBD1 (5 bases). Germline values: CDR1 MGHRA, CDR2 YSYEKL. V was cut by 2 bases and J by 6 bases, with 12 bases left in between. The CDR3 totals 14 residues. The CDR3, as DNA: TGCGCCAGCAGCCAATTAGGGCAGGGCGATACGCAGTATTTT. As protein: CASSQLGQGDTQYF.

In DNA form, the CDR3 reads TGTGCCAGCGGTAGAGATACAGGGAAGACTGAAGCTTTCTTT. Protein sequence: CASGRDTGKTEAFF. V and J are TRBV2 and TRBJ1-1, with a possible D match to TRBD1 (6 bases). CDR1 is SNHLY, CDR2 FYNNEI, per germline. V was shortened by 8 bases and J by 5 bases, with 18 bases between the two germline ends. The CDR3 is 14 amino acids.

CDR3 DNA sequence: TGTGCTAGTGGTTTGAGAGACAGGAACACTGAAGCTTTCTTT. Its protein is CASGLRDRNTEAFF. V usage is TRBV12-5 and J usage is TRBJ1-1; TRBD1 is a possible D gene (5 bases). Per germline, CDR1 LGHNT and CDR2 FRNRAP. This CDR3 region has 14 residues. V was trimmed by 2 bases and J by 1 base, leaving 8 bases between them.

This clone came up once. This chain connects TRBV7-2 to TRBJ1-5; D is unclear. In germline, CDR1 is SGHTA, CDR2 FQGNSA. The CDR3 runs to 13 residues. The germline V and J ends were trimmed by 5 bases and 6 bases, with 11 bases remaining between them. The CDR3 nucleotides read TGTGCCAGCAGCAGAAGTGGGAGTCAGCCCCAGCATTTT. Translation gives CASSRSGSQPQHF.

CDR3: CAISELADSNQPQHF. In nucleotides, the CDR3 is TGTGCCATCAGTGAGTTGGCGGATAGCAATCAGCCCCAGCATTTT. The V gene is TRBV10-3, the J gene TRBJ1-5; D remains unclear. Trimming shortened V by 1 base and J by 0 bases, and 7 bases separated the two germline ends. Germline values: CDR1 ENHRY, CDR2 SYGVKD. The CDR3 is made up of 15 amino acids.

The chain carries TRBV9 and TRBJ1-1; D is possibly TRBD1 (5 bases). Germline values: CDR1 SGDLS, CDR2 YYNGEE. V was shortened by 3 bases and J by 1 base, with 16 bases between the two germline ends. This CDR3 region has 16 residues. The CDR3 bases are TGTGCCAGCAGCGCCCTCCCCGCAGGGCAGAACACTGAAGCTTTCTTT. Amino acids: CASSALPAGQNTEAFF.

The rearrangement uses TRBV7-2 and TRBJ2-5; the D is unclear. Trimming cost V 1 base and J 4 bases, with 7 bases left between them. Germline lookup yields CDR1 SGHTA and CDR2 FQGNSA. The CDR3 length is 13 residues. Here the CDR3 reads CASSLGAIETQYF. The CDR3 DNA reads as TGTGCCAGCAGCTTAGGGGCAATAGAGACCCAGTACTTC.

The gene calls are TRBV7-3 and TRBJ1-1, with D perhaps TRBD1 (5 bases). This CDR3 contains 15 residues. CDR1 and CDR2 (germline): SGHTA, FQGTGA. Trimming removed 4 bases from V and 0 bases from J, with 12 bases in between. CDR3 protein: CASSYRQYMNTEAFF. The CDR3 nucleotides are TGTGCCAGCAGCTACCGACAGTACATGAACACTGAAGCTTTCTTT. Full variable domain (remainder filled in from reference TRBV7-3 and TRBJ1-1): GAGVSQTPSNKVTEKGKYVELRCDPISGHTALYWYRQSLGQGPEFLIYFQGTGAADDSGLPNDRFFAVRPEGSVSTLKIQRTERGDSAVYLCASSYRQYMNTEAFFGQGTRLTVV.

CDR3 DNA: TGTGCCAGTAAAATTGGACAGTTCTCTGGAAACACCATATATTTT. This codes for CASKIGQFSGNTIYF. The chain employs TRBV19 and TRBJ1-3; a possible D gene is TRBD1 (6 bases). The germline gives CDR1 LNHDA, CDR2 SQIVND (reference sequence). The CDR3 is 15 amino acids. Trimming shortened V by 7 bases and J by 0 bases, and 13 bases separated the two germline ends.

This sequence joins TRBV6-1 and TRBJ1-3; tentative D call: TRBD1 (5 bases). Trimming removed 2 bases from V and 6 bases from J, with 26 bases in between. CDR1 and CDR2 (germline): MNHNS, SASEGT. This CDR3 contains 19 residues. The CDR3 DNA reads TGTGCCAGCAGTGAAAAGTTCGCCCGAGCCTGGGGGGTGGCAAACACCATATATTTT. This encodes CASSEKFARAWGVANTIYF.

The V and J genes are TRBV4-2 and TRBJ2-7, with 13 positions matching TRBD2. This CDR3 is 17 amino acids long. The germline V gene has CDR1 LGHNA and CDR2 YNFKEQ. Germline trimming cut 3 bases from V and 0 bases from J; bases unmatched to any gene: 5. As DNA, the CDR3 is TGTGCCAGCAGCCACGGGACTAGCGGGACCCTCTCCTACGAGCAGTACTTC. It encodes CASSHGTSGTLSYEQYF.